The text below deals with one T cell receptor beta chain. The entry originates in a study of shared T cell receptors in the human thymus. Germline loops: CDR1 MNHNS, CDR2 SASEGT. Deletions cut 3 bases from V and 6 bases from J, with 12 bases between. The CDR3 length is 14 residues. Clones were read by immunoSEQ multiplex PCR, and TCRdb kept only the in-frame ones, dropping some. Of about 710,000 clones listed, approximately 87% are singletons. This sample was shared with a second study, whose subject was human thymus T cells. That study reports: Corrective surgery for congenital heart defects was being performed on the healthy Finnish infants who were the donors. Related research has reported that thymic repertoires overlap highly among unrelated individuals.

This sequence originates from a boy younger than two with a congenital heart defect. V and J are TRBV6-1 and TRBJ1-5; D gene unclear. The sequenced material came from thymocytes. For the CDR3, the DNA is TGTGCCAGCAGTGACAATAGAGGCCTTCAGCCCCAGCATTTT. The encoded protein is CASSDNRGLQPQHF.